This T cell receptor beta chain is drawn from a study of OX40 agonist ivuxolimab in advanced cancers. Study-wide context: Ivuxolimab, which targeted the costimulatory receptor OX40 (CD134), was an agonistic, fully human IgG2 monoclonal antibody. Intravenous ivuxolimab was administered to patients every 2 weeks at six dose levels: 0.01, 0.1, 0.3, 1.5, 3 and 10 mg/kg. Partial responses were achieved by three dose-escalation patients, of whom one had hepatocellular carcinoma and two had cutaneous melanoma. Peripheral TCRbeta sequencing was intended to test whether TCR sequence diversity was altered and clonal T-cell expansion was caused by ivuxolimab. Among the 50 to 55 dose-escalation patients, around 19 had hepatocellular carcinoma, 15 melanoma, 9 renal cell carcinoma and 9 head and neck cancer. The paper covers the monotherapy dose-escalation part of the phase I ivuxolimab trial, which included N ≈ 50 patients. Prior anti-PD-1, anti-PD-L1 or anti-CTLA-4 therapy was permitted, and approximately 41% of dose-escalation patients had received checkpoint inhibitors. The dose-escalation cohort was over 70% male with a mean age of approximately 60 years, ranging from about 20 to 80.

Genomic DNA was isolated from the sorted cells so that the TCRbeta CDR3 region could be sequenced. The immunoSEQ Assay was used for sequencing of TCRbeta CDR3 regions. What TCRdb holds here is the immuneACCESS table cut down to in-frame rearrangements. Part of the clones is not present; checked against another copy, under half of the missing clones reflect an unresolved V gene, and the others are unexplained. The sample table lists 50,000 to 65,000 clones, around 82% of them with a count of one. The ten largest clones represent 1% of the sample. General conclusions and limits of the study: Clonal expansion of both CD4+ and CD8+ blood T cells was observed from baseline to week 6 at doses 0.1 to 3.0 mg/kg. The antigen specificity of the clonally expanded peripheral T cells was not determined. Low levels of normalized T-cell clonal expansion were also shown by some nonresponding patients. Partial responders in the 0.1-3.0 mg/kg groups had among the lowest normalized peripheral clonal expansion, especially among CD8+ T cells. After ivuxolimab, CD8+ T cells had more expanded clones than CD4+ T cells on average.

Including the terminal cysteine and phenylalanine, the CDR3 comprises 13 residues. Of all the DNA, just the CDR3 is kept, 39 bases in frame from base 1. V and J lose 2 bases and 5 bases, and a span of 9 bases separates them. Via the germline V gene, CDR1 is ENHRY and CDR2 SYGVKD. For this clone: Its antigen remains unidentified. No base qualities exist here, and no much larger clone lies one base off it.

The trial excluded patients who had a history of autoimmune disease or were on systemic immunosuppression. Peripheral blood for TCR sequencing was drawn from every dose cohort at baseline, at cycle 4 day 1 and at cycle 7 day 1. The samples were taken from a phase I, first-in-human, multicenter, open-label dose-escalation trial of ivuxolimab. Adults with locally advanced or metastatic melanoma, renal cell, hepatocellular, or head and neck squamous cell carcinoma were enrolled in the trial. Before TCR sequencing, CD4+ T cells and CD8+ T cells were sorted from peripheral blood as separate populations.

The TCR originated in an adult with an advanced solid tumor such as melanoma, head and neck, liver or kidney cancer. Sequenced material: CD4+ or CD8+ T cells sorted from blood, taken in a trial of the OX40 agonist ivuxolimab. The sequence joins TRBV10-3 to TRBJ1-1; the D gene identity is not certain. In nucleotides, the sequence is TGTGCCATCAGTGAGGGCCTCCAAACTGAAGCTTTCTTT. Its product reads: CAISEGLQTEAFF.